Listed below are T cell receptor beta chains from one sample, sequenced in a study of monozygotic twins with inflammatory bowel disease. TCRdb reprocessed the 5' RACE reads and stores each CDR3 protein as one record, lacking DNA. This table holds 310,000 or so distinct CDR3 sequences. Sample: blood. The source is a human donor with ulcerative colitis or Crohn's disease, or a healthy co-twin of an affected twin (not recorded which). CDR3s include the opening cysteine and the closing phenylalanine or tryptophan.

V	J	CDR3
TRBV4-1	TRBJ2-1	CASSQGDFSSYNEQFF
TRBV7-2	TRBJ2-7	CASSLSPPILSYEQYF
TRBV7-2	TRBJ1-2	CASSLETDPVYGYTF
TRBV11-2	TRBJ2-1	CASSLTGQGFDEQFF
TRBV12-3/TRBV12-4	TRBJ2-7	CASSPGQGADKSYEQYF
TRBV27	TRBJ1-1	CASSFIGGFPDTEAFF
TRBV4-1	TRBJ2-3	CASSQDRPPDTQYF
TRBV5-5	TRBJ2-1	CASSPGQGTNEQFF
TRBV4-3	TRBJ2-4	CASSQVEGAKNIQYF
TRBV5-1	TRBJ1-3	CASREGGSGNTIYF
TRBV20-1	TRBJ2-4	CSARDHGLLAKNIQYF
TRBV10-3	TRBJ1-2	CAIRTDRGSRGYTF
TRBV28	TRBJ2-1	CASSLDPALGNEQFF
TRBV3-1	TRBJ1-5	CASSPRGEIQPQHF
TRBV12-3/TRBV12-4	TRBJ1-1	CASAARRSTEAFF
TRBV5-1	TRBJ2-1	CASSFNSAGGPNEQFF
TRBV10-3	TRBJ1-6	CAISRTLVALESYNSPLHF
TRBV3-1	TRBJ2-7	CASSLGAAEQYF
TRBV30	TRBJ2-3	CAWSGGGIGDTQYF
TRBV2	TRBJ1-2	CASIGQGIGGYTF
TRBV11-1	TRBJ2-1	CASSSGPVGTGNINEQFF
TRBV20-1	TRBJ1-2	CSASPGAYGYTF
TRBV20-1	TRBJ2-6	CSASSTAPSDYSGANVLTF
TRBV5-1	TRBJ2-2	CASKRQIGLTDTGELFF
TRBV7-2	TRBJ2-6	CASSLRSGANVLTF
TRBV15	TRBJ1-3	CATSRRQGFGNTIYF
TRBV12-3/TRBV12-4	TRBJ2-1	CASRMTSGGAIEQFF
TRBV12-3/TRBV12-4	TRBJ2-3	CASSLPWDVTDTQYF
TRBV29-1	TRBJ2-2	CSVAPGGNGELFF
TRBV10-3	TRBJ1-1	CAISRGNTEAFF
TRBV7-2	TRBJ2-2	CASTTRTGQNTGELFF
TRBV19	TRBJ2-1	CASSIPSPVRGNEQFF
TRBV6-1	TRBJ1-1	CASSETRSNTEAFF